These T cell receptor beta chains were read from a single sample in a study of low-dose radiotherapy and immunotherapy resistance in tumors. TCRdb re-called the reads with MiXCR, one entry per CDR3 protein. The repertoire includes some 85,000 distinct CDR3 sequences, about 20% of them detected once, and about 5.9% sits in the top ten. Specimen: PBMCs, collected before treatment. The origin of the receptors is a male donor with prostate cancer. CDR3s include the opening cysteine and the closing phenylalanine or tryptophan. D genes are given only for firm matches. Clone size is stated in some rows and not others, as once, few, many or a class when expanded.

clone_size,d_call,j_call,cdr3_length,v_call,cdr3_nt,cdr3_aa
many,NA,TRBJ1-2,18,TRBV4-1,TGCGCCAGCAGCCAAGCGTCCCCAGGCAGGGACGTTTTGTATGGCTACACCTTC,CASSQASPGRDVLYGYTF
many,NA,TRBJ2-7,14,TRBV19,TGTGCCAGTACCCCCCGGGACAACTCCTACGAGCAGTACTTC,CASTPRDNSYEQYF
many,NA,TRBJ2-7,9,TRBV6-2/TRBV6-3,TGTGCCACCTCCCTTGGGCAGTACTTC,CATSLGQYF
NA,NA,TRBJ2-7,14,TRBV28,TGTGCCAGCAGTTGGGGCAGGGTGGGTGTGGAGCAGTACTTC,CASSWGRVGVEQYF
many,TRBD2,TRBJ2-1,16,TRBV4-1,TGCGCCAGCAGCCAAGATCATCCGGGAGGGGCCAATGAGCAGTTCTTC,CASSQDHPGGANEQFF
many,NA,TRBJ2-2,16,TRBV9,TGTGCCAGCAGCGTAGAGGGGACCCCGAACACCGGGGAGCTGTTTTTT,CASSVEGTPNTGELFF
many,TRBD2,TRBJ2-3,17,TRBV7-9,TGTGCCAGCAGGGTCACTAGCGGGGGGGCCCGCACAGATACGCAGTATTTT,CASRVTSGGARTDTQYF
many,NA,TRBJ1-1,12,TRBV30,TGTGCCTGGAGTGGCCAGAACACTGAAGCTTTCTTT,CAWSGQNTEAFF
many,TRBD1,TRBJ2-7,15,TRBV20-1,TGCAGTGCTAGGGACAGGATGGGTCTTCGGTTCGAGCAGTACTTC,CSARDRMGLRFEQYF
many,NA,TRBJ1-1,14,TRBV7-9,TGTGCCATGGAGATACAGGGAGGGAACACTGAAGCTTTCTTT,CAMEIQGGNTEAFF
many,NA,TRBJ2-1,18,TRBV19,TGTGCCAGTATCCCGGGGGCAGGAGGAGCGACTACCTACAATGAGCAGTTCTTC,CASIPGAGGATTYNEQFF
NA,TRBD1,TRBJ2-7,15,TRBV4-3,TGCGCCAGCAGCCAAGATAGGGGACAGGCCTACGAGCAGTACTTC,CASSQDRGQAYEQYF
many,NA,TRBJ2-3,14,TRBV7-8,TGTGCCAGCTACGAGAGGGGACCCACAGATACGCAGTATTTT,CASYERGPTDTQYF
many,NA,TRBJ2-1,19,TRBV2,TGTGCCAGCAGTGAAGGTCTAGCGTTCTTTTCTTACTCCTACAATGAGCAGTTCTTC,CASSEGLAFFSYSYNEQFF
many,NA,TRBJ1-5,16,TRBV19,TGTGCCAGTAGTATCCAGGGTTTCGCGGGCAATCAGCCCCAGCATTTT,CASSIQGFAGNQPQHF
many,TRBD1,TRBJ2-7,14,TRBV13,TGTGCCAGCAGTTCTCGGACAGGGTCCTACGAGCAGTACTTC,CASSSRTGSYEQYF
many,NA,TRBJ1-4,16,TRBV7-2,TGTGCCAGCAGCTTAGGGGGGACCCTATCTAATGAAAAACTGTTTTTT,CASSLGGTLSNEKLFF
many,NA,TRBJ1-4,13,TRBV12-3/TRBV12-4,TGTGCCAGCACAAGAGGGGCCGTGGAAAAACTGTTTTTT,CASTRGAVEKLFF
many,NA,TRBJ2-4,15,TRBV6-5,TGTGCCAGCAGTTACGGGGGGAATGGCAAAAACATTCAGTACTTC,CASSYGGNGKNIQYF
NA,NA,TRBJ1-4,21,TRBV28,NA,CASSSVNRALGEKLFFFFFFF
many,NA,TRBJ2-7,17,TRBV20-1,TGCAGTGCTCCTGGTTACCTCCGGGACGGACTTGGGTACGAGCAGTACTTC,CSAPGYLRDGLGYEQYF
many,TRBD1,TRBJ1-2,15,TRBV19,TGTGCCAGTAGTATCGGGACAGGACCCCCCTATGGCTACACCTTC,CASSIGTGPPYGYTF
many,TRBD1,TRBJ1-5,17,TRBV5-6,TGTGCCAGCAGCCGGACAGGGGGCGGTTTGGGCAATCAGCCCCAGCATTTT,CASSRTGGGLGNQPQHF
many,TRBD2,TRBJ2-3,15,TRBV5-6,TGTGCCAGCAGCGGCCTAGCGGGACCCACAGATACGCAGTATTTT,CASSGLAGPTDTQYF
many,NA,TRBJ2-1,16,TRBV19,TGTGCCAGTAGTATAGCGGGGGGGGACAGTCTGGTCGAGCAGTTCTTC,CASSIAGGDSLVEQFF
many,NA,TRBJ2-7,14,TRBV21-1,TGTGCCAGCAGCCCGGGACAGGGCTTCCACGAGCAGTACTTC,CASSPGQGFHEQYF
many,NA,TRBJ1-6,15,TRBV10-3,TGTGCCACGTCGGACAGCAACCTACGGGAATCACCCCTCCACTTT,CATSDSNLRESPLHF
NA,NA,TRBJ1-2,16,TRBV7-8,TGTGCCAGCAGCTTAGTGGGAGGACAGAAGGGAGATGGCTACACCTTC,CASSLVGGQKGDGYTF
many,NA,TRBJ1-1,13,TRBV2,TGTGCCAGCAGCTGGACATCCAACACTGAAGCTTTCTTT,CASSWTSNTEAFF
many,NA,TRBJ1-1,15,TRBV2,TGTGCCAGCAGTGGGGGCTCGGGAGGTGGCACTGAAGCTTTCTTT,CASSGGSGGGTEAFF
NA,NA,TRBJ1-1,15,TRBV10-1,TGCGCCAGCAGCAGATACGAGGATTTGAACACTGAAGCTTTCTTT,CASSRYEDLNTEAFF